This is a list of T cell receptor beta chains from one sample in a study of blood T cell repertoires in COVID-19. Sequencing used immunoSEQ multiplex PCR; TCRdb keeps in-frame clones, though not all of them. The repertoire holds approximately 140,000 clones, 87% seen once, with around 4% in the top ten. The material sequenced was peripheral blood. These receptors all stem from a woman aged 55 to 70 with active or convalescent COVID-19. CDR3s include the opening cysteine and the closing phenylalanine or tryptophan. D genes are given only for firm matches. Where a row states a size, it is once, few, many or the class of an expanded clone; other rows omit it.

clone size,J gene,D gene,V gene,CDR3 DNA,CDR3 protein
.,TRBJ2-7,.,TRBV2,TGTGCCAGCACTGGGGGGACTCTGGGAGAGCAGTACTTC,CASTGGTLGEQYF
.,TRBJ1-2,.,TRBV6-5,TGTGCCAGCAGTCCCGGACAGCACTATGGCTACACCTTC,CASSPGQHYGYTF
.,TRBJ2-1,.,TRBV11-2,TGTGCCAGCAGCCTGGGGGCGGCGGGACAGAACAATGAGCAGTTCTTC,CASSLGAAGQNNEQFF
few,TRBJ2-5,TRBD2,TRBV5-4,TGTGCCAGCAGAACTAGCGGAGAAGAGACCCAGTACTTC,CASRTSGEETQYF
many,TRBJ1-1,TRBD1,TRBV29-1,TGCAGCGTGCTGGGACAGGGAACCACTGAAGCTTTCTTT,CSVLGQGTTEAFF
once,TRBJ2-7,.,TRBV10-3,TGTGCCATCAGTGAGTCGTCAGGGTGGGTCGAGCAGTACTTC,CAISESSGWVEQYF
.,TRBJ1-6,TRBD1,TRBV6-5,TGTGCCAGCAGGCCAGGGGGCACAGATAATTCACCCCTCCACTTT,CASRPGGTDNSPLHF
.,TRBJ2-7,TRBD2,TRBV3-1/TRBV3-2,TGTGCCAGCAGCCAAGGGGGCGGGGGGAACTACGAGCAGTACTTC,CASSQGGGGNYEQYF
.,TRBJ1-2,TRBD1,TRBV14,TGTGCCAGCAGCCCTAGAGGGACAGGGGCGACATACTATGGCTACACCTTC,CASSPRGTGATYYGYTF
.,TRBJ2-2,.,TRBV5-1,TGCGCCAGCAGCTTGAGCTGGAACACCGGGGAGCTGTTTTTT,CASSLSWNTGELFF
.,TRBJ2-6,.,TRBV19,TGTGCCAGTAGTATCACAAGGGGAAGTGGGGCCAACGTCCTGACTTTC,CASSITRGSGANVLTF
.,TRBJ2-3,TRBD2,TRBV18,TGTGCCAGCTCACCCCAATTAGCGGGAGGCTACACAGATACGCAGTATTTT,CASSPQLAGGYTDTQYF
.,TRBJ1-1,.,TRBV6-1,TGTGCCAGCAGTGAAACCATACAGGGTGGAGCTGAAGCTTTCTTT,CASSETIQGGAEAFF
.,TRBJ1-6,.,TRBV27,TGTGCCAGCAAACAGGGAAGCAATTCACCCCTCCACTTT,CASKQGSNSPLHF
few,TRBJ2-5,TRBD2,TRBV5-3,TGTGCCAGAAGCCCGGCTGGAACTAGCGGGGCGAGACGGGAGACCCAGTACTTC,CARSPAGTSGARRETQYF
.,TRBJ1-1,.,TRBV7-2,TGTGCCAGCAGCTTAGTATCAGGGGTGGGAAACACTGAAGCTTTCTTT,CASSLVSGVGNTEAFF
.,TRBJ1-2,TRBD1,TRBV24-1,TGTGCCACCAGTGACCAGACAGGGGATGGCTACACCTTC,CATSDQTGDGYTF
.,TRBJ1-1,TRBD1,TRBV18,TGTGCCAGCTCAGGCACCGGGACAGGTGGTTCTAACACTGAAGCTTTCTTT,CASSGTGTGGSNTEAFF
.,TRBJ1-1,TRBD1,TRBV6-5,TGTGCCAGCAGTCGACAGGGGACGAACACTGAAGCTTTCTTT,CASSRQGTNTEAFF
.,TRBJ2-1,.,TRBV10-3,TGTGCCATCAGTGAGGGGGACTCGACCTTTTACAATGAGCAGTTCTTC,CAISEGDSTFYNEQFF
.,TRBJ1-1,.,TRBV14,TGTGCCAGCAGCCAACTCGGGACACTTGAAGCTTTCTTT,CASSQLGTLEAFF
.,TRBJ2-3,TRBD1,TRBV19,TGTGCCAGCCAAGACAGGGGTCGCGCAGATACGCAGTATTTT,CASQDRGRADTQYF
.,TRBJ2-7,.,TRBV5-3,TGTGCCAGAAGCCGAACCTTACTGGATAGGAGCTCCTACGAGCAGTACTTC,CARSRTLLDRSSYEQYF
.,TRBJ1-2,.,TRBV5-1,TGCGCCAGCAGCTTGGGTCGCGATCCTAACTATGGCTACACCTTC,CASSLGRDPNYGYTF
once,TRBJ1-2,.,TRBV12-3/TRBV12-4,TGTGCCAGCAGTAGGTCAGGGCCTGGCTACACCTTC,CASSRSGPGYTF
.,TRBJ2-5,.,TRBV7-2,TGTGCCAGCAGCTTAGGTACAAGAGAGACCCAGTACTTC,CASSLGTRETQYF